This TCR beta chain was recovered during a study of blood T cell repertoires in COVID-19. In the study overall: Material from acute and convalescent COVID-19 was sourced from the United States, Italy and Spain.

Per the original methods: Amplification from reference gene primers served as the basis for estimated nucleated cell counts. The method was immunoSEQ multiplex PCR; TCRdb's version includes in-frame clones alone and lacks a portion of them. The V and J calls and the clone size are those of that table, but D and trimming were determined from the DNA. The profile shows 50,000 to 55,000 clones, 89% of them singletons. This CDR3 spans 15 amino acids. With 2 bases removed from V and 2 bases from J, the gap between germline ends came to 12 bases. Germline CDR1 is SGDLS and CDR2 is YYNGEE. The J gene is TRBJ2-3, the V gene TRBV9; D is ambiguous. Sequencing used peripheral blood. This sequence was found in a man between 60 and 70 years old with active COVID-19. This chain's CDR3 is CASSVKAHSTDTQYF. The DNA of the CDR3 is TGTGCCAGCAGCGTTAAAGCCCACTCCACAGATACGCAGTATTTT. Based on the CDR3 plus reference TRBV9 and TRBJ2-3, the full variable domain is DSGVTQTPKHLITATGQRVTLRCSPRSGDLSVYWYQQSLDQGLQFLIQYYNGEERAKGNILERFSAQQFPDLHSELNLSSLELGDSALYFCASSVKAHSTDTQYFGPGTRLTVL.